Sequencing of this TCR beta chain was carried out in a study of cytomegalovirus exposure and HLA in healthy donors (TCRdb year 2017). General notes on the study: An earlier analysis of 550 to 700 of the donors reported 250 to 350 Gb of sequence data and more than 90 million unique TCR beta sequences from roughly 200 million T cells. About 280 gigabases of sequencing data and roughly 81 million unique TCR sequences made up an early release that covered over 550 HLA-typed donors. Of the roughly 400 genotyped donors, 75% to 85% were placed in the genetic ancestry cluster associated with self-reported Caucasian donors. The study aimed to test whether cataloging public T cell receptors could reveal signatures of past pathogen exposure. The study profiled the T cell repertoires of under 700 subjects by immunosequencing and related them to cytomegalovirus serostatus. Besides the first cohort of 500 to 700 subjects, a separate validation cohort made up of roughly 120 different subjects was used. The study combined high-throughput TCR immunosequencing, statistical association of individual TCRs with disease status, and machine learning to predict cytomegalovirus infection status. A later analysis re-analyzed previously published TCR beta repertoires from 550 to 700 donors and added high-resolution HLA genotyping to study TCR occurrence patterns. In the later analysis, no new phenotypic data were used to find candidate immune exposures; instead, reliance was placed on TCR beta sequences and their occurrence across donors. In an earlier analysis of 587 of the donors, high-throughput TCR beta sequencing was used to judge whether each TCR beta V gene segment behaved as functional or pseudogenic. Alongside the repertoire data, information on donor age, sex, ethnicity and CMV serostatus was compiled. A later genetic analysis took genome-wide SNP genotypes for about 55% of the 666 donors and used that subset as a discovery cohort. Every discovery cohort repertoire had been produced on one sequencing platform. HLA typing covered class I and class II loci at four-digit resolution. The number of donors typed differed by locus, with roughly 629-640 for A, B, C, DRB1 and DQB1, roughly 550 for DQA1, about 610 for DPA1, and some 440 for DPB1. Several DR-DQ haplotypes were handled as single units for association and clustering because linkage in the cohort was strong. Among 350 to 400 genotyped donors of the cohort, an average of approximately 230,000 unique TCR beta nucleotide sequences were sequenced per donor, about a sixth of them non-productive. Broad study findings and their caveats: A later analysis found that HLA-associated TCR beta chains were more clonally expanded and had lower generation probabilities than equally common non-associated chains. A further reported finding was that TCR beta sequences accurately predicted the HLA-A and HLA-B alleles for most subjects in the first cohort. In this cohort, only TCR beta chains were sequenced, and detectable features were limited by the absence of alpha or paired-chain data. Because HLA typing was missing for some donors at each locus, association tests included only the typed subset. Three of the identified cytomegalovirus-associated TCR beta chains were confirmed in vitro to be specific for cytomegalovirus antigens. According to a later genetic analysis, donors in an Asian-associated ancestry cluster had fewer N-insertions in productive TCRs than the approximately 700-donor mean. In an earlier analysis of more than 500 of the donors, most TCR beta V segments appeared in productive rearrangements about 90% or about 30% of the time, broadly matching IMGT annotations. Cytomegalovirus status was reported to be diagnosed by the classifier with high specificity and sensitivity in both the original and validation cohorts. Sequencing depth was assumed to be roughly uniform across donors in the presence/absence analyses, though that assumption may not hold. A later analysis found that most CMV-associated TCR beta chains appeared HLA-restricted, with HLA associations seemingly driven largely by CMV exposure. At a false discovery rate of 0.05, a later analysis linked about 17,000 TCR beta sequences to specific HLA alleles. The authors suggested that the approach could potentially be extended to other disease states and immunological phenotypes. The study listed 150 to 200 TCR beta chains as associated with cytomegalovirus. Linkage disequilibrium might explain the correlated functional status among segregating V segments, but an unknown experimental factor could not be ruled out. A cluster of highly shared sequence variants was judged likely to be a technical artifact of the sequencing pipeline. Because counts were too low, some 16 rarely observed V segments, including chromosome 9 orphons, were excluded from the earlier analysis of a few hundred of the donors. The only immune exposure information available for the cohort was CMV serostatus. A later analysis found that TCR association rates varied across HLA loci, with DRB1 alleles showing the most associated TCRs and HLA-C alleles the fewest. When HLA alleles, especially DR and DQ, strongly co-occurred, attributing TCR associations to individual alleles was difficult. V-gene and J-gene trimming of TCR beta chains was associated with a missense DCLRE1C variant in a later genetic analysis, and the association was replicated in an independent cohort. According to a later analysis, parvovirus B19, influenza, CMV and Epstein-Barr virus appeared linked to several top co-occurrence clusters. Most TCR sequences were observed very rarely across donors, whereas some public TCRs were present in many individuals.

In the case of this clone: Its antigen specificity is not known. The input lacks base qualities; no much larger clone sits a single base away.

The library was generated by the immunoSEQ multiplex PCR assay. A mixture of 60 forward primers for TCR Vbeta segments and 13 reverse primers for TCR Jbeta segments was used in the multiplex PCR. A multiplex PCR assay on genomic DNA amplified the CDR3 region of rearranged TCR beta genes. The Illumina HiSeq System was used to sequence the amplified TCR beta libraries as 87-base-pair reads. In the source study's methods: In a later analysis, 80 million or so unique TCR beta chains were counted across the 690 or so repertoires, and some 10 million of these chains were shared by at least two donors. To remove PCR and sequencing errors, raw reads were error-corrected and collapsed into unique sequences using a nearest-neighbor algorithm that merged closely related sequences. Alignment of CDR3 sequences to IMGT reference sequences was used to assign V, D and J gene segments. Each retained sequence needed at least a six-nucleotide match to both a V gene segment and a J gene segment. A rearrangement counted as productive if the CDR3 had no stop codons and remained in frame with V and J, and every other rearrangement counted as non-productive. Following IMGT convention, CDR3 was defined as the stretch from the second conserved V-encoded cysteine up to the conserved J-encoded phenylalanine. In an earlier analysis of approximately 590 of the donors, sequences lacking an unambiguous match to a single V gene segment were excluded. In an earlier analysis of several hundred of the donors, V segments were called functional above 56.7% productive rearrangements and were called segregating when the between-donor standard deviation exceeded 5%. A statistical classification framework was built to diagnose cytomegalovirus status from the catalog of TCR beta chain sequences. A later analysis assigned V and J genes by comparing TCR nucleotide sequences with IMGT/GENE-DB human TR gene sequences. A later analysis assigned CDR3 sequences and most-parsimonious VDJ recombination scenarios with the TCRdist pipeline. A later analysis defined each TCR beta chain by its CDR3 amino acid sequence plus V-gene family, and excluded reads lacking a unique V-gene family. As a way to deal with suspected cross-contamination and a sequencing artifact, a later analysis dropped nearly 600 nucleotide sequences that were highly shared and had low generation probability. In a later analysis, a clonal expansion index for each public chain was calculated from normalized within-repertoire ranks of inferred template counts. In a later analysis, generation probabilities were computed with a VDJ recombination model fitted to out-of-frame rearrangements, and the resulting probabilities were checked against IGoR. In a later analysis, TCR-TCR, TCR-HLA and TCR-CMV co-occurrence was scored with hypergeometric tests, and a repertoire-size bias correction was applied to TCR pairs. In a later analysis, false discovery rates were estimated by permuting HLA or CMV assignments 20 times. A later analysis grouped co-occurring TCRs with DBSCAN, adding TCRdist sequence similarity when clustering within HLA-allele-positive subsets. Repertoires with fewer than 30,000 or more than 120,000 public chains were left out of co-occurrence clustering, as were about 5 repertoires with anomalous nucleotide sharing. What TCRdb holds here is the immuneACCESS table cut down to in-frame rearrangements. Part of the clones is not present; checked against another copy, under half of the missing clones reflect an unresolved V gene, and the others are unexplained. V, J and clone size are taken as reported in that table, and D and trimming were inferred from the DNA itself. The sample contains more than 90,000 clones, approximately 60% of them found a single time. The top ten clones comprise 5.5% to 6% of the sample.

The cohort consisted of fewer than 700 healthy bone marrow donors. Cohort members were all nominally healthy when sampled, although unrecorded immune exposures were likely present. The donor tested CMV seropositive and was one of the 289 seropositive cohort members. Every donor gave a peripheral blood sample, and the peripheral blood mononuclear cells from that sample were used for TCR beta sequencing. Genomic DNA was extracted from the blood cell samples with the Qiagen DNeasy Blood Extraction Kit. The source of this sequence is a boy between 5 and 17 years old in good health and CMV-seropositive. The sequenced sample was PBMCs.

The DNA sequence is given as TGTGCCAGCAGCGTAGAAGGGACAGGGGCCCACAATGAGCAGTTCTTC. This sequence encodes CASSVEGTGAHNEQFF. The receptor chain draws on TRBV9 and TRBJ2-1; 10 nucleotides in the junction match TRBD1. The germline V gene sets CDR1 to SGDLS and CDR2 to YYNGEE. The cysteine opens and the phenylalanine closes a CDR3 of 16 amino acids. CDR3 DNA only is kept here, 48 bases in frame from base 1. Trimming removed 0 bases from V and 5 bases from J; the gene matches leave 5 bases unexplained.